This TCR beta chain was captured by sequencing in a study of vaccination and CD4 T cells after COVID-19 (dated by TCRdb to between 2021 and 2024). Regarding the complete study: Convalescent patients had a positive SARS-CoV-2 result on nasal swab PCR, and of these patients, nine had mild disease and one had severe disease. The convalescent cohort included six males and four females, with two Hispanic individuals, seven Caucasians, two Asians and one multiracial person. Two doses of either the Pfizer-BioNTech BNT162b2 vaccine (n=8) or the Moderna mRNA-1273 vaccine (n=2) were administered to participants. Post-COVID blood samples from convalescent patients were collected a median of approximately 100 days after diagnosis, with a range of roughly 35 to 180 days. Post-vaccine blood samples were obtained a median of around 74 days after the second vaccine dose, with a range of roughly 14 to 241 days. The cultures were stimulated with overlapping spike peptide pools from SARS-CoV-2 and from the common cold coronaviruses HCoV-NL63, HCoV-OC43 and HCoV-229E. Control cultures used a CEFX viral epitope pool as positive control, an HIV-1 Nef peptide pool as negative control, or no peptide. In some eleven COVID-19 convalescent patients and a few infection-naive healthy vaccine recipients, researchers compared the spike-specific CD4+ TCR repertoire from before mRNA vaccination with the repertoire from after. General findings and caveats noted by the study authors: In convalescent patients, nearly all vaccine-specific clones (304 of 307) were found to be mono-reactive for SARS-CoV-2 spike rather than cross-reactive with common cold coronaviruses. Relatively few convalescent patients were included in the study, and early timepoints after natural infection were not analyzed. An increase in the median number of SARS-CoV-2-reactive clonotypes from 21 after infection to a few dozen after vaccination was observed, but the change was not found to be significant. Among the post-vaccine SARS-CoV-2-reactive clones in convalescent patients, a median 86.3% showed up only after vaccination, which suggests vaccine-specific priming.

On this clonotype itself: It has no known antigen specificity. No base quality values were provided; no much bigger clone lies one nucleotide off.

According to the study, the label for this sample's treatment or condition signals: roughly 10-day PBMC culture with coronavirus spike peptide pools or control peptides (ViraFEST assay). The study used the ViraFEST assay, which expanded antigen-specific T cells with peptide pools and then identified expanded clonotypes by TCR sequencing. The convalescent patients' positive SARS-CoV-2 PCR tests were from March to December 2020, which was before the Alpha, Beta and Delta variants emerged in the United States. Each well held about 1.8 million PBMCs cultured with roughly 10 ug/ml peptide pools in IMDM containing about 5% human AB serum and around 10 IU/ml IL-2. On days 3 and 7, half of the culture medium was replaced with fresh IL-2-containing medium. Once the cells had been in culture for roughly 10 days, the EasySep CD4+ T cell isolation kit was used to isolate CD4+ T cells by negative selection. PBMCs were separated from whole blood using Ficoll-Paque Plus gradient centrifugation and then either used fresh or cryopreserved at -140C. Culture conditions were generally each tested in triplicate wells.

Taken from the germline V gene, the CDR1 and CDR2 loops are SGHRS and YFSETQ. There are 15 amino acids in the CDR3, from cysteine to phenylalanine inclusive. Solely the CDR3 DNA is kept, with 45 bases framed from the first base. Trimming removed 1 base from V and 1 base from J, leaving 9 bases between the germline ends. The library relied on PCR. At the Johns Hopkins FTIC core, DNA from the cultured CD4+ T cells underwent TCR sequencing with the Oncomine TCR Beta short-read assay. Genomic DNA was extracted from the cultured CD4+ T cells with the QIAamp micro DNA kit. The Oncomine TCR Beta libraries from cultured CD4+ T cells were pooled using unique dual indexes and then sequenced on an Illumina iSeq 100. The published analysis was carried out like this. Non-productive sequences were filtered out, and CDR3s that did not start with C, did not end with F or W, or were shorter than 7 amino acids were discarded. The MANAFEST web application was used to identify antigen-specific clonotypes by comparing peptide-stimulated wells against reference wells and other culture wells. Positive clones required FDR below 0.05, an odds ratio above 5, and productive frequency above 0.1% in at least two of three replicate wells. A clonotype counted as cross-reactive if it showed significant expansion both in the SARS-CoV-2 spike wells and in at least one common cold coronavirus spike condition. Similarity between CDR3 sequences was evaluated in R version 3.6.1 using Levenshtein distances (stringdist) and unrooted phylogenetic trees (ape). TCRdb reran the public reads through fastp at Q25 and MiXCR, keeping productive beta chains. Every CDR3 protein is listed once, alongside the most common genes and DNA of its rows. These V and J calls originate from TCRdb's pipeline instead of the authors' own analysis. In all, the sample holds 11,000 or so distinct CDR3 sequences, and roughly 46% of those were seen once. The ten largest clones capture about 35% of the sample.

The clonotype was recovered from a human donor who had recovered from COVID-19. The chain was built from TRBV5-1 and TRBJ1-5; matching of 5 bases hints at TRBD1 as the D gene. The sequenced sample consisted of CD4+ T cells from blood, cultured in vitro. Here is the DNA: TGCGCCAGCAGCTTGCAAGGGGCCAGCAATCAGCCCCAGCATTTT. This sequence encodes CASSLQGASNQPQHF.